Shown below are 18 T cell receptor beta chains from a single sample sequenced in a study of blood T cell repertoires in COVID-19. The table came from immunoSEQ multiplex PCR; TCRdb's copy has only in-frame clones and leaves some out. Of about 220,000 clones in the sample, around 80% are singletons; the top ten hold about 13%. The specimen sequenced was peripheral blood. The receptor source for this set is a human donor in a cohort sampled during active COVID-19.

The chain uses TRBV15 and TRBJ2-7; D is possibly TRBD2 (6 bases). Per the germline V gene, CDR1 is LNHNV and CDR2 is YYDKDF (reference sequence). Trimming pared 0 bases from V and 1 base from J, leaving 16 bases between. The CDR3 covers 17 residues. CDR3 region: CATSRESGAGRSYEQYF. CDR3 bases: TGTGCCACCAGCAGAGAATCTGGGGCGGGACGTTCCTACGAGCAGTACTTC.

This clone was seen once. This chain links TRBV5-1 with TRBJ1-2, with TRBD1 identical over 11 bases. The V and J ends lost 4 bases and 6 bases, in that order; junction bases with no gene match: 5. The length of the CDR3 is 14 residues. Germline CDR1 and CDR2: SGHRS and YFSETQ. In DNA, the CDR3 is TGCGCCAGCAGCCGGGGACAGGGGGACCATGGCTACACCTTC. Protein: CASSRGQGDHGYTF.

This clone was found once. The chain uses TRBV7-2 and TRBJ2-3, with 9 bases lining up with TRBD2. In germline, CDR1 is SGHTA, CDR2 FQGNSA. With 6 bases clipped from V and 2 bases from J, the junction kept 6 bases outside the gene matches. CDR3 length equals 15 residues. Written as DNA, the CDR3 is TGTGCCAGCAGTCTCCTAGCGGGATCCACAGATACGCAGTATTTT. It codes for CASSLLAGSTDTQYF.

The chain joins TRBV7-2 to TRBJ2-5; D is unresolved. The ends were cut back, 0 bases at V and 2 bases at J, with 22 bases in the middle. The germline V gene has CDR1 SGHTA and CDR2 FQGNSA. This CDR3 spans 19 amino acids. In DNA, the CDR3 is TGTGCCAGCAGCTTAGCGGTAGGCCTAGGCGTTTCGCCACAAGAGACCCAGTACTTC. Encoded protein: CASSLAVGLGVSPQETQYF.

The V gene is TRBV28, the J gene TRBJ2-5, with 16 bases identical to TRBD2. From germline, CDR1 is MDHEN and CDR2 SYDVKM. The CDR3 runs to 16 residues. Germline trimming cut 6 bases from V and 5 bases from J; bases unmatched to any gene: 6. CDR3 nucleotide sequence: TGTGCCAGCAGCCCCGGGACTAGCGGGGGGGCGGAGACCCAGTACTTC. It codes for CASSPGTSGGAETQYF.

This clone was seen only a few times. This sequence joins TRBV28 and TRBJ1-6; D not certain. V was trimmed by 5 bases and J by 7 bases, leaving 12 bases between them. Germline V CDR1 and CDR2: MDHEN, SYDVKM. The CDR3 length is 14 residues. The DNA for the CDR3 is TGTGCCAGCAGTCCCGGCGGTCAGAATTCACCCCTCCACTTT. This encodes CASSPGGQNSPLHF.

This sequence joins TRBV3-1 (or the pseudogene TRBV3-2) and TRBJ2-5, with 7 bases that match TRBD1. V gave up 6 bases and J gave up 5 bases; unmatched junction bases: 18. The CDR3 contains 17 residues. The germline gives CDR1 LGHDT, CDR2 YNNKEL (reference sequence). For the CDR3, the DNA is TGTGCCAGCAGACCTAGTTGGGCTACAGGGGTGGGGGAGACCCAGTACTTC. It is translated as CASRPSWATGVGETQYF.

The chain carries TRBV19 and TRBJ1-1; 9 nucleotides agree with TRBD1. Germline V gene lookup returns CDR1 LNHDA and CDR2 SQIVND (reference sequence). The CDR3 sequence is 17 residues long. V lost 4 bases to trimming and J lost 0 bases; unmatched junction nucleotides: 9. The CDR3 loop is CASSKGTGSGMNTEAFF. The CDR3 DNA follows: TGTGCCAGTAGTAAGGGGACAGGGTCAGGAATGAACACTGAAGCTTTCTTT. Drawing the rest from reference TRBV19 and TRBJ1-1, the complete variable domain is DGGITQSPKYLFRKEGQNVTLSCEQNLNHDAMYWYRQDPGQGLRLIYYSQIVNDFQKGDIAEGYSVSREKKESFPLTVTSAQKNPTAFYLCASSKGTGSGMNTEAFFGQGTRLTVV.

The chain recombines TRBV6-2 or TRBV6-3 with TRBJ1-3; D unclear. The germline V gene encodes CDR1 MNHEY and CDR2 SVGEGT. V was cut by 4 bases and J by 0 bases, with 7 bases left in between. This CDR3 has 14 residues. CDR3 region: CASSSAGSGNTIYF. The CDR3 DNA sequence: TGTGCCAGCAGTTCGGCAGGCTCTGGAAACACCATATATTTT.

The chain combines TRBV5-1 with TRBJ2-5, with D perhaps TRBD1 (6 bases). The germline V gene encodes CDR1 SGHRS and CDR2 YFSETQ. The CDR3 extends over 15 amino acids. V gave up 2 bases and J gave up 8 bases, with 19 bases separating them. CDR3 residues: CASSFGQSPQGTQYF. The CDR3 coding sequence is TGCGCCAGCAGCTTCGGACAGTCCCCTCAAGGAACCCAGTACTTC. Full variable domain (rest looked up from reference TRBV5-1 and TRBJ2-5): KAGVTQTPRYLIKTRGQQVTLSCSPISGHRSVSWYQQTPGQGLQFLFEYFSETQRNKGNFPGRFSGRQFSNSRSEMNVSTLELGDSALYLCASSFGQSPQGTQYFGPGTRLLVL.

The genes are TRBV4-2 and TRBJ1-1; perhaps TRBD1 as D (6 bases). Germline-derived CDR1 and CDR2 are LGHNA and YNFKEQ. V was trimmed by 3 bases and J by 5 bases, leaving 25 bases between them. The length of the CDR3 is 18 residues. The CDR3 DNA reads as TGTGCCAGCAGCCATGACCTAAGGGGGGGAACAGGGAGGACTGAAGCTTTCTTT. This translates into CASSHDLRGGTGRTEAFF.

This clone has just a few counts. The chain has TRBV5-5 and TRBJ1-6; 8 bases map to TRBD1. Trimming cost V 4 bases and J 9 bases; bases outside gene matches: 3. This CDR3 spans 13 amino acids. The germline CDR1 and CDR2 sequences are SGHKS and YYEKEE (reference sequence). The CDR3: CASSPTGGSPLHF. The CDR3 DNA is TGTGCCAGCAGCCCTACAGGGGGTTCACCCCTCCACTTT.

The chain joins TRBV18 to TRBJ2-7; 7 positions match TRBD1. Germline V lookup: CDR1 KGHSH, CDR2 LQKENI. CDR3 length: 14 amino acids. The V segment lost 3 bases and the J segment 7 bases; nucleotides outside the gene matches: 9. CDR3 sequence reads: CASSPSGQATEQYF. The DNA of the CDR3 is TGTGCCAGCTCACCGAGCGGACAGGCGACTGAGCAGTACTTC.

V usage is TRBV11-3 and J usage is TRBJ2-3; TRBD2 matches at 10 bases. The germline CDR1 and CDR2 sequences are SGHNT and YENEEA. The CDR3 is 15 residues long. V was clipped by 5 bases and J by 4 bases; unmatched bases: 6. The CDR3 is CASSLLAGVSDTQYF. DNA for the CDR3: TGTGCCAGCAGCCTCCTAGCGGGAGTATCAGATACGCAGTATTTT.

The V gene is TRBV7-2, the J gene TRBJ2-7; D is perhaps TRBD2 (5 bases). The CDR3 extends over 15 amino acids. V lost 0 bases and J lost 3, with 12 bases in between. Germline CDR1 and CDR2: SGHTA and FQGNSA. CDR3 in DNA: TGTGCCAGCAGCTTAGCACGGGAATCGTACTACGAGCAGTACTTC. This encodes CASSLARESYYEQYF.

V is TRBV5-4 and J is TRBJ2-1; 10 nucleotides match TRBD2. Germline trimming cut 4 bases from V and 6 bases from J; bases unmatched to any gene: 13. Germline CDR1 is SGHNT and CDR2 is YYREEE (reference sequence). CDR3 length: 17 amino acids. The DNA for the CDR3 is TGTGCCAGCAGCCCAGGTGGGAGCGGGAGGGCCCTCAATGAGCAGTTCTTC. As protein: CASSPGGSGRALNEQFF.

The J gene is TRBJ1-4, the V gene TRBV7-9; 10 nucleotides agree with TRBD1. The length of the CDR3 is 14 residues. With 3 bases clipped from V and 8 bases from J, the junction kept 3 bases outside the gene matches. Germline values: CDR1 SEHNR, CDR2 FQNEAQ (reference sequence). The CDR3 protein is CASSFGTGDEKLFF. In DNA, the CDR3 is TGTGCCAGCAGCTTTGGGACAGGGGACGAAAAACTGTTTTTT.

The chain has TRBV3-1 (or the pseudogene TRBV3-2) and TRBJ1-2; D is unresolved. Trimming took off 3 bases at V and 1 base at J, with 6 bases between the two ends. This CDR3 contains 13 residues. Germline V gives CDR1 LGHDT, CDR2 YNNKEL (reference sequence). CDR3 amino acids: CASSHASNYGYTF. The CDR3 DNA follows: TGTGCCAGCAGCCACGCGAGTAACTATGGCTACACCTTC.